This T cell receptor beta chain appears in the sequencing data of a study of molecular identifiers for immune sequencing clone quantification. Study-wide results and limits: Shared barcodes on identical TCR molecules could underestimate the sizes of highly expanded clones.

This CDR3 region has 15 residues. Germline CDR1 is SGHTA and CDR2 is FQGNSA. TCRdb recomputed calls from the PCR reads with MiXCR, one row per CDR3 protein. The table lists around 480,000 distinct CDR3 sequences, around 25% of them singletons. In the case of this clonotype: Antigen specificity is unknown. It may be a read error: a sequence one base away is much more abundant.

The sequenced material came from naive CD8+ T cells from blood, with Jurkat cell RNA spiked in. The subset here: FACS-sorted CD8+CD4-CCR7+CD45RA+ naive T cells. The chain joins TRBV7-2 to TRBJ2-7; 9 nucleotides align to TRBD2. The sequence was obtained from a human donor in good health. Some libraries in this study had Jurkat cell RNA spiked in. The CDR3 bases are TGTGCCAGCAGCTTAGCGGGCCTAGCGGGAAACGAGCGGTACTTC. Translating it yields CASSLAGLAGNERYF.